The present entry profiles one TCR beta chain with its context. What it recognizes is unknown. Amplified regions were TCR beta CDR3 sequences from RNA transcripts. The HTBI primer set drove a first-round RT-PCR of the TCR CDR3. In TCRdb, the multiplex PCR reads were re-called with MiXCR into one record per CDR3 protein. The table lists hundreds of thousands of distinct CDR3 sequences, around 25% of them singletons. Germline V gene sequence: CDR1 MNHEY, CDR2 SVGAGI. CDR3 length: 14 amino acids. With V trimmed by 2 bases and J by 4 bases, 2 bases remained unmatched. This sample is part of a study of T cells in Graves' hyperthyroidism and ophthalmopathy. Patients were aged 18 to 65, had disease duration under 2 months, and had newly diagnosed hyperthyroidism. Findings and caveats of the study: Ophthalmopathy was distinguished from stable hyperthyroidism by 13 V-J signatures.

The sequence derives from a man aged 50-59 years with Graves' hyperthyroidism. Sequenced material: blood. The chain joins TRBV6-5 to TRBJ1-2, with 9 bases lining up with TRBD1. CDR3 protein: CASSYLTGGYGYTF. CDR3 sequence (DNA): TGTGCCAGCAGTTACCTGACAGGGGGCTATGGCTACACCTTC.